What follows are 25 T cell receptor beta chains derived from one specimen sequenced in a study of identical twins. TCRdb reanalysed the 5' RACE reads using MiXCR and keeps one entry per CDR3 protein. Of roughly 710,000 distinct CDR3 sequences detected, roughly 6.2% appear once; the ten largest clones hold 1.5% to 2%. The sample was naive T cells sorted from blood. These receptors came from a man aged 18 to 29 in good health.

This clonotype showed up many times. The chain links TRBV25-1 to TRBJ1-1; a weak D match, TRBD1 (6 bases). Trimming pared 2 bases from V and 4 bases from J, leaving 17 bases between. CDR1 MGHDK and CDR2 SYGVNS come from the germline V gene. The CDR3 length is 16 residues. The CDR3 nucleotides are TGTGCCAGCAGTGAAGTCTGGAGGGTAGGGGGCACTGAAGCTTTCTTT. It translates to CASSEVWRVGGTEAFF.

This clonotype has ten or more counts. The J gene is TRBJ1-5, the V gene TRBV3-1; D is uncertain. Trimming removed 1 base at V and 6 bases at J, with 10 bases between. The germline CDR1 and CDR2 sequences are LGHDT and YNNKEL (reference sequence). The length of the CDR3 is 14 residues. CDR3 nucleotides: TGTGCCAGCAGCCAAGTGCGTACCGGTCAGCCCCAGCATTTT. Residues: CASSQVRTGQPQHF.

In its sample, this clonotype was seen many times. The gene calls are TRBV5-1 and TRBJ2-4; TRBD2 matches at 7 bases. V shed 0 bases and J 5 bases; nucleotides not matched to a gene: 2. The CDR3 is 14 residues long. Per the germline V gene, CDR1 is SGHRS and CDR2 is YFSETQ. The CDR3 nucleotides are TGCGCCAGCAGCTTGGACCTAGCGGAAAACATTCAGTACTTC. Protein: CASSLDLAENIQYF.

The chain has TRBV5-1 and TRBJ2-1; tentatively, D is TRBD1 (5 bases). This CDR3 is built from 14 residues. V was trimmed by 0 bases and J by 5 bases, leaving 9 bases between them. Per germline, CDR1 SGHRS and CDR2 YFSETQ. CDR3 in amino acids: CASSLAGYNNEQFF. Written as DNA, the CDR3 is TGCGCCAGCAGCTTGGCAGGGTACAACAATGAGCAGTTCTTC.

This clonotype was seen only a few times. J is TRBJ2-3 and V is TRBV5-1; D possibly corresponds to TRBD2 (6 bases). The germline gives CDR1 SGHRS, CDR2 YFSETQ. V was shortened by 0 bases and J by 0 bases, with 17 bases between the two germline ends. The CDR3 loop spans 18 amino acids. The CDR3 region has the DNA TGCGCCAGCAGCTTGGAGCAGGCTAGCGAGACTAGCACAGATACGCAGTATTTT. Amino acids: CASSLEQASETSTDTQYF. The full variable domain, with the rest looked up from reference TRBV5-1 and TRBJ2-3, is KAGVTQTPRYLIKTRGQQVTLSCSPISGHRSVSWYQQTPGQGLQFLFEYFSETQRNKGNFPGRFSGRQFSNSRSEMNVSTLELGDSALYLCASSLEQASETSTDTQYFGPGTRLTVL.

In its sample, this clonotype was seen a few times. The CDR3 nucleotides read TGTGCCAGCAGCTTGGTAGCTACAGAGACCCAGTACTTC. The encoded protein is CASSLVATETQYF. This chain connects TRBV5-6 to TRBJ2-5; no clear D gene. Germline values: CDR1 SGHDT, CDR2 YYEEEE. Deletions cut 0 bases from V and 4 bases from J, with 7 bases between. This CDR3 has 13 residues.

This sequence joins TRBV24-1 and TRBJ2-1; 7 nucleotides align to TRBD2. J lost 1 base, V lost 7 bases, and 12 bases had no gene match. Germline CDR1 reads KGHDR; CDR2 reads SFDVKD. The length of the CDR3 is 17 residues. CDR3: CATSENQGRGSYNEQFF. CDR3 in DNA: TGTGCCACCAGCGAGAACCAAGGGAGGGGATCCTACAATGAGCAGTTCTTC.

This clonotype was counted only a few times. This rearrangement joins TRBV6-5 to TRBJ2-7; 9 bases are shared with TRBD1. V shed 4 bases, J shed 5 bases, and the junction held 9 bases outside the gene matches. The CDR3 totals 15 residues. From germline, CDR1 is MNHEY and CDR2 SVGAGI. CDR3: CASSSSGQGIHEQYV. Written as DNA, the CDR3 is TGTGCCAGCAGTTCCTCCGGACAGGGGATTCACGAGCAGTACGTC.

This clonotype was picked up a small number of times. The chain couples TRBV5-1 to TRBJ2-3, with 10 bases aligning to TRBD2. V lost 0 bases and J lost 5; bases outside the gene matches: 6. This CDR3 comprises 16 residues. In germline, CDR1 is SGHRS, CDR2 YFSETQ. In nucleotides, the CDR3 is TGCGCCAGCAGCTTGGAGACTAGCGGGTTCAGAGATACGCAGTATTTT. It codes for CASSLETSGFRDTQYF.

This clonotype has a count of ten or more. The V call is TRBV12-3 or TRBV12-4, the J call TRBJ2-5; 10 bases are shared with TRBD1. The CDR3 totals 15 residues. The V and J ends lost 5 bases and 4 bases, in that order; junction bases with no gene match: 7. The CDR3 loop reads CASSPTDRGTETQYF. The CDR3 DNA reads as TGTGCCAGCAGTCCTACGGACAGGGGGACAGAGACCCAGTACTTC.

Ten or more counts support this clonotype. This sequence joins TRBV18 and TRBJ2-1; D possibly uses TRBD1 or TRBD2 (6 bases each). The CDR3 sequence is 14 residues long. V was clipped by 6 bases and J by 4 bases, with 13 bases between them. The germline gives CDR1 KGHSH, CDR2 LQKENI. The CDR3 DNA follows: TGTGCCAGCTCGGCGGGACAAGCATACAATGAGCAGTTCTTC. Its translation: CASSAGQAYNEQFF.

V and J are TRBV6-5 and TRBJ2-1; TRBD1 aligns across 7 bases. This CDR3 comprises 12 residues. Trimming took 5 bases from V and 11 from J; bases not matched to a gene: 6. Germline CDR1 reads MNHEY; CDR2 reads SVGAGI. CDR3 region: CASSLQGRKQFF. The CDR3 bases are TGTGCCAGCAGTCTACAGGGGCGTAAGCAGTTCTTC.

This clonotype was counted at least ten times. The chain is built from TRBV6-1 and TRBJ2-2, with 7 bases matching TRBD1. The CDR3 spans 14 residues. V was clipped by 6 bases and J by 0 bases; unmatched bases: 1. From germline, CDR1 is MNHNS and CDR2 SASEGT. The CDR3 bases are TGTGCCAGCAGAGGGACAGCGAACACCGGGGAGCTGTTTTTT. Translated, it gives CASRGTANTGELFF.

The chain links TRBV3-1 to TRBJ2-3; 7 positions match TRBD2. J lost 0 bases, V lost 4 bases, and 10 bases had no gene match. This CDR3 has 17 amino acids. Per the germline V gene, CDR1 is LGHDT and CDR2 is YNNKEL (reference sequence). CDR3 in amino acids: CASSPWSGEPSTDTQYF. CDR3 sequence (DNA): TGTGCCAGCAGCCCCTGGAGCGGGGAGCCTAGCACAGATACGCAGTATTTT.

A remark on this clonotype: Since a much larger clone is just one base distant, this may be a read error. The chain recombines TRBV15 with TRBJ2-3; D remains unclear. This CDR3 is 14 amino acids long. Per the germline V gene, CDR1 is LNHNV and CDR2 is YYDKDF (reference sequence). CDR3 in amino acids: CATRRSRSTVTQYF. The DNA of the CDR3 is TGTGCCACCAGACGTTCTAGGAGCACAGTTACGCAGTATTTT.

This clonotype appeared many times. This sequence joins TRBV12-3 or TRBV12-4 and TRBJ2-1, with TRBD2 identical over 13 bases. J was trimmed by 6 bases and V by 6 bases; bases with no gene match: 5. The CDR3 has 15 residues. CDR3 nucleotides: TGTGCCAGCAGAGTGACTAGCGGGAGGTTCAATGAGCAGTTCTTC. This gives the protein CASRVTSGRFNEQFF.

The sample holds many counts of this clonotype. V gene TRBV5-1 combines with J gene TRBJ2-3; 7 bases match TRBD2. Germline CDR1 SGHRS, CDR2 YFSETQ. With V trimmed by 5 bases and J by 6 bases, 15 bases remained unmatched. The CDR3 loop spans 16 amino acids. The CDR3 sequence is CASRLGPAGVWDTQYF. The CDR3 nucleotides are TGCGCCAGCAGACTTGGACCGGCGGGAGTCTGGGATACGCAGTATTTT.

Ten or more counts support this clonotype. The chain couples TRBV24-1 to TRBJ2-7; D is uncertain. The V end lost 8 bases, the J end lost 5 bases, and 9 bases lay between the germline ends. CDR1 is KGHDR, CDR2 SFDVKD, per germline. The CDR3 totals 11 residues. CDR3: CATTQDHEQYV. In DNA, the CDR3 is TGTGCCACCACCCAGGACCACGAGCAGTACGTC.

V usage is TRBV5-1 and J usage is TRBJ2-1; D is undetermined. The CDR3 sequence is 13 residues long. Germline assignment: CDR1 SGHRS and CDR2 YFSETQ. Trimming left V 5 bases short and J 10 bases short, with 16 bases between. CDR3 nucleotide sequence: TGCGCCAGCAGACACACAATCAAGGCGGAGCAGTTCTTC. Translated: CASRHTIKAEQFF.

The chain combines TRBV7-2 with TRBJ2-3, with D possibly TRBD1 on 7 matching bases. V lost 1 base, J lost 7 bases, and 12 bases lay in between. The CDR3 runs to 14 residues. CDR1 and CDR2 (germline): SGHTA, FQGNSA. Here the CDR3 DNA reads TGTGCCAGCAGCTTAGGACAGGGAGGAAATACGCAGTATTTT. This codes for CASSLGQGGNTQYF.

This clonotype was observed a few times. The chain links TRBV7-3 to TRBJ2-7, with D perhaps matching TRBD2 (6 bases). Looked up from germline, CDR1 is SGHTA and CDR2 is FQGTGA. The germline V and J ends were trimmed by 5 bases and 2 bases, with 16 bases remaining between them. The CDR3 has 15 residues. CDR3 protein: CASSPSGGRAYEQYF. Written as DNA, the CDR3 is TGTGCCAGCAGCCCGTCCGGGGGTAGGGCCTACGAGCAGTACTTC.

This clonotype came up a few times. The chain carries TRBV4-2 and TRBJ1-1; D might be TRBD1 (6 bases). Germline V gives CDR1 LGHNA, CDR2 YNFKEQ. Trimming stripped 0 bases from V and 1 base from J, with 9 bases between. This CDR3 has 15 residues. Here the CDR3 DNA reads TGTGCCAGCAGCCAAGATGGACAGAGGAACACTGAAGCTTTCTTT. Amino acids: CASSQDGQRNTEAFF.

In this sample, this clonotype turned up many times. The CDR3 nucleotides read TGCGCCAGCAGCCGATTGGACAGGACGATAATAGAGACCCAGTACTTC. Its protein is CASSRLDRTIIETQYF. This sequence joins TRBV5-1 and TRBJ2-5; 7 bases align to TRBD1. The germline CDR1 and CDR2 sequences are SGHRS and YFSETQ. The CDR3 sequence is 16 residues long. V lost 4 bases, J lost 4 bases, and 13 bases stayed unmatched.

Only a few counts were recorded for this clonotype. V is TRBV27 and J is TRBJ1-1; tentative D call: TRBD1 (6 bases). From germline, CDR1 is MNHEY and CDR2 SMNVEV (reference sequence). Trimming removed 1 base from V and 2 bases from J, with 17 bases in between. The CDR3 consists of 17 residues. The CDR3 sequence: CASSLWGRGAFNTEAFF. For the CDR3, the DNA is TGTGCCAGCAGTTTATGGGGGCGGGGGGCGTTTAACACTGAAGCTTTCTTT.

The J gene is TRBJ2-2, the V gene TRBV12-3 or TRBV12-4; 8 nucleotides line up with TRBD1. The CDR3 spans 15 residues. V trimming: 5 bases; J trimming: 5 bases; junction bases outside the gene matches: 7. CDR3 sequence (DNA): TGTGCCAGCAGTGATCTGACAGGGGCGACCGGGGAGCTGTTTTTT. Translating it yields CASSDLTGATGELFF.